Listed here is a single T cell receptor beta chain. This clonotype has more than one count but fewer than ten. Its specific antigen is unknown. There are no base qualities to consult, and no much larger clone falls within one base. Sequencing used an Illumina NovaSeq 6000. TCRalpha and TCRbeta cDNA libraries were built by 5'RACE with constant-segment primers, adding sample barcodes and unique molecular identifiers. Trizol reagent was used to extract RNA from every sample. Amplification of the libraries took two PCR steps, and the second step added a second sample barcode plus Illumina TruSeq adapters. Libraries were sequenced on an Illumina NovaSeq with 2 x 150 bp paired-end reads. Regarding the original processing steps: Demultiplexing of reads and collapsing into UMI-guided consensus sequences were performed with migec v1.2.7. Using mixcr v2.1.11, the UMI consensuses were aligned to TRA and TRB V and J templates and assembled into clonotypes. A clonotype was counted as expanded or contracted only if both edgeR and NoisET called the change significant, with noise models trained on biological replicates. For edgeR calls, a false discovery rate-adjusted p below 0.01 and a log2 fold-change threshold of 1 were applied. As an exploratory analysis of dynamics, max-normalized trajectories of the 1000 most abundant clonotypes were examined with PCA combined with hierarchical clustering. The CD4 or CD8 phenotype of responding clones was assigned using the separately sequenced CD4+ and CD8+ repertoires. TCRdb passed the public sequencing reads through fastp at Q25 and MiXCR, retaining productive beta sequences. Rows with a matching CDR3 protein are joined into one entry that keeps the most common DNA and genes. V and J calls and clone size were set by TCRdb, not the authors. This sample comprises approximately 260,000 distinct CDR3 sequences, about a sixth of them detected only once. The ten largest account for approximately 3.5% of the sample.

These data belong to a study of T-cell memory formation after mild COVID-19 (dated by TCRdb to the early 2020s). Looking at the study overall: TCR sequence clusters from the two donors were largely donor specific. T-cell clones expanding and contracting after mild COVID-19 in two donors were tracked by longitudinal TCRalpha and TCRbeta repertoire sequencing. The cohort was made up of two young adult volunteers, one female and one male, who were previously healthy. General conclusions and limits of the study: Contracting CD4+ clones turned up mainly in the CM and EM memory subsets, whereas EMRA was where CD8+ clones were enriched. Clones contracting from day 15 to 85 had balanced CD4/CD8 phenotypes, while a second wave expanding from day 15 to 37 was biased towards CD4+. Some responding clones were detected in pre-infection memory, which suggested that pre-existing cross-reactive memory T cells had joined the SARS-CoV-2 response. SARS-CoV-2 specificity was not confirmed for the second-wave clones peaking on day 37. The study covered only a couple of mild cases, and larger cohorts including severe cases with pre-infection samples were considered necessary.

Ficoll-Paque density gradient centrifugation was the method used to isolate PBMCs. Sample: PBMCs or a T cell subset sorted from them (not recorded which). The source is a man aged 18 to 29 who had mild COVID-19 (a few samples of this study predate the infection). The sample titles of this study are shuffled in the database, so cell type and time point are left out; the donor was told from shared clones.

Here the CDR3 is given as CASSYLLQETQYF. The base sequence is TGTGCCAGCAGTTACCTGTTACAAGAGACCCAGTACTTC. The V and J genes are TRBV6-5 and TRBJ2-5; the D gene is not confidently resolved. The germline V gene provides CDR1 MNHEY and CDR2 SVGAGI. Including the terminal cysteine and phenylalanine, the CDR3 comprises 13 residues. The retained sequence is limited to the CDR3, 39 bases, with the frame set at the first base. The germline ends are 6 bases apart after V is trimmed by 2 bases and J by 2 bases.